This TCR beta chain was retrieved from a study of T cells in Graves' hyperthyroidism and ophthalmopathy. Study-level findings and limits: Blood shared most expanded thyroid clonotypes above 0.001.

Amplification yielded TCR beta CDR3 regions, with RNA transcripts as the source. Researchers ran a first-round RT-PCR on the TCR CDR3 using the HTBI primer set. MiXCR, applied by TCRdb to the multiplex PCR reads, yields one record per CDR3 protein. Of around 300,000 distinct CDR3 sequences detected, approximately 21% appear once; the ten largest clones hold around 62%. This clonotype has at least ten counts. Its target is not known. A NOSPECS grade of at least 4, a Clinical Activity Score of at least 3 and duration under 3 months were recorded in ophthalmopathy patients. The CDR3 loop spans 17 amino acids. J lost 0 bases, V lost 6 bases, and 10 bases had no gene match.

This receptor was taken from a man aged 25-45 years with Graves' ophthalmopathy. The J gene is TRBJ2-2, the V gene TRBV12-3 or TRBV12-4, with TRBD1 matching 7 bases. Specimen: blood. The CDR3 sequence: CASSQHGQAANTGELFF. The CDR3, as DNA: TGTGCCAGCAGCCAGCATGGACAGGCCGCGAACACCGGGGAGCTGTTTTTT.